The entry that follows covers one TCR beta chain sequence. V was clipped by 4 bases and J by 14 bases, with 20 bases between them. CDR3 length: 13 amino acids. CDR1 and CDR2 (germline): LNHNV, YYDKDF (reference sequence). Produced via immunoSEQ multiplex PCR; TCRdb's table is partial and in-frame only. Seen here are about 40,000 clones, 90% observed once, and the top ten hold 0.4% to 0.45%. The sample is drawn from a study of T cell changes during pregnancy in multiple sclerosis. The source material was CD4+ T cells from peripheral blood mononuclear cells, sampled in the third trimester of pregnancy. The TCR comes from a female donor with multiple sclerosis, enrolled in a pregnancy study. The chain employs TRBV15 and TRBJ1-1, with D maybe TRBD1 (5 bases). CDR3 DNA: TGTGCCACCAGCACGCTTTTCCGGGAGCGGGGGTTCTTT. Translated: CATSTLFRERGFF.